These 3 T cell receptor beta chains share one sample of origin, sequenced in a study of CD8+CD57+ T cells in acquired aplastic anemia. Template material for TCR beta VDJ and CDR3 profiling consisted of genomic DNA. One entry per CDR3 protein, called by TCRdb with MiXCR from the reads. The table includes hundreds of thousands of distinct CDR3 sequences, approximately 33% detected once. Before being chosen for sequencing, patients had shown CD8+CD57+ cell expansion by flow cytometry. The sample was sorted CD4+, CD8+, or CD8+CD57+ T cells (not recorded which) from PBMCs. Source of these receptors: a human donor with aplastic anemia.

This chain joins TRBV5-1 and TRBJ1-5; D might be TRBD1 (6 bases). This CDR3 region has 14 residues. Germline values: CDR1 SGHRS, CDR2 YFSETQ. Trimming shortened V by 4 bases and J by 2 bases, and 10 bases separated the two germline ends. The CDR3 loop is CASSQGSGNQPQHF. DNA of the CDR3: TGCGCCAGCAGCCAGGGGAGTGGCAATCAGCCCCAGCATTTT. Looking up the rest from reference TRBV5-1 and TRBJ1-5 gives the full variable domain: KAGVTQTPRYLIKTRGQQVTLSCSPISGHRSVSWYQQTPGQGLQFLFEYFSETQRNKGNFPGRFSGRQFSNSRSEMNVSTLELGDSALYLCASSQGSGNQPQHFGDGTRLSIL.

The table lists this clonotype with a few counts. At one of its ends the junction is not consistent with the germline gene, which may arise from a read error. The chain has TRBV10-3 and TRBJ2-7; TRBD1 matches at 8 bases. CDR1 is ENHRY, CDR2 SYGVKD, per germline. This CDR3 region has 14 residues. CDR3 protein: CASSERQGNYEQYF. The CDR3 DNA sequence: TGTGCCAGCAGTGAAAGACAGGGGAACTACGAGCAGTACTTC.

This clonotype was seen repeatedly, ten times or more. The V and J genes are TRBV9 and TRBJ2-7, with no clear D. The CDR3 loop spans 15 amino acids. Per germline, CDR1 SGDLS and CDR2 YYNGEE. Trimming removed 0 bases from V and 2 bases from J, with 12 bases in between. This CDR3 reads CASSVGSAETYEQYF. The CDR3 DNA reads as TGTGCCAGCAGCGTAGGTTCAGCAGAAACCTACGAGCAGTACTTC.